A selection of T cell receptor beta chains follows, all from one sample in a study of cytomegalovirus exposure and HLA in healthy donors. The assay was immunoSEQ multiplex PCR, and TCRdb's table has in-frame clones only and misses some. The sample has 60,000 to 70,000 clones; around 81% are singletons. The sequencing sample was made of PBMCs. Receptors were obtained from a man over 45 in good health and CMV-seronegative. Both conserved end residues are part of each CDR3. Fields, in order: D gene, clone size, J gene, V gene, CDR3 protein, CDR3 DNA. D genes are given only for firm matches. Clone size is given for some rows only: seen once, a few or many times, or a class if the clone is expanded.

>NA|NA|TRBJ1-1|TRBV7-8
CASTQDRNTEAFF
TGTGCCAGCACCCAAGACAGGAACACTGAAGCTTTCTTT
>TRBD1|NA|TRBJ2-1|TRBV11-2
CASSLDYGTAPSYNEQFF
TGTGCCAGCAGCTTAGATTACGGGACAGCCCCCTCCTACAATGAGCAGTTCTTC
>TRBD1|few|TRBJ1-2|TRBV4-1
CASSPGTGVYGYTF
TGCGCCAGCAGCCCCGGGACAGGGGTATATGGCTACACCTTC
>NA|once|TRBJ2-2|TRBV19
CASSIGRNTGELFF
TGTGCCAGTAGTATTGGCAGAAACACCGGGGAGCTGTTTTTT
>TRBD2|NA|TRBJ2-7|TRBV18
CASSPRRSGRADEQYF
TGTGCCAGCTCACCACGGCGTAGCGGGAGGGCGGACGAGCAGTACTTC
>NA|NA|TRBJ2-7|TRBV7-9
CASSSEGSEAYEQYF
TGTGCCAGCAGCTCTGAAGGGTCGGAGGCCTACGAGCAGTACTTC
>NA|once|TRBJ2-5|TRBV9
CASSVGEYQETQYF
TGTGCCAGCAGCGTAGGGGAGTACCAAGAGACCCAGTACTTC
>NA|NA|TRBJ1-1|TRBV4-3
CASRYREDTEAFF
TGCGCCAGCAGATACAGGGAAGACACTGAAGCTTTCTTT
>NA|NA|TRBJ1-2|TRBV9
CASSIDRNYGYTF
TGTGCCAGCAGCATCGACAGAAACTATGGCTACACCTTC
>NA|NA|TRBJ2-7|TRBV6-5
CASSYSAGPYEQYF
TGTGCCAGCAGTTACTCGGCGGGTCCCTACGAGCAGTACTTC
>NA|few|TRBJ1-1|TRBV7-2
CASSLEEESEAFF
TGTGCCAGCAGCTTAGAGGAGGAGTCTGAAGCTTTCTTT
>NA|NA|TRBJ2-1|TRBV28
CASSLGYGSSYNEQFF
TGTGCCAGCAGTTTAGGGTATGGGAGCTCCTACAATGAGCAGTTCTTC
>NA|NA|TRBJ1-5|TRBV6-5
CASSYSVSNQPQHF
TGTGCCAGCAGTTACTCCGTCAGCAATCAGCCCCAGCATTTT
>NA|NA|TRBJ2-5|TRBV5-1
CASSLRAGRETQYF
TGCGCCAGCAGCTTACGCGCAGGCAGGGAGACCCAGTACTTC
>TRBD1|NA|TRBJ1-1|TRBV4-2
CASSRVDREDTEAFF
TGTGCCAGCAGCCGAGTGGACAGGGAGGACACTGAAGCTTTCTTT
>NA|few|TRBJ2-7|TRBV11-2
CASSVREGLSLQYF
TGTGCCAGCAGCGTACGAGAGGGACTGTCATTGCAGTACTTC
>TRBD2|NA|TRBJ2-1|TRBV11-2
CASSLERGGWNEQFF
TGTGCCAGCAGCCTGGAGCGGGGGGGTTGGAATGAGCAGTTCTTC
>TRBD1|NA|TRBJ1-3|TRBV19
CASSIIGAGGATGNTIYF
TGTGCCAGTAGTATTATAGGTGCAGGGGGCGCTACTGGAAACACCATATATTTT
>NA|NA|TRBJ1-2|TRBV6-1
CASSEFRDFYGYTF
TGTGCCAGCAGTGAATTCCGGGATTTCTATGGCTACACCTTC
>NA|NA|TRBJ1-1|TRBV18
CASTGRVDTEAFF
TGTGCCAGCACCGGTCGGGTGGACACTGAAGCTTTCTTT
>TRBD1|NA|TRBJ1-5|TRBV30
CAWSVWGQFNQPQHF
TGTGCCTGGAGTGTATGGGGACAGTTCAATCAGCCCCAGCATTTT
>TRBD2|NA|TRBJ2-3|TRBV19
CATTSGAGSTDTQYF
TGTGCCACTACTAGCGGGGCGGGGAGCACAGATACGCAGTATTTT
>NA|NA|TRBJ1-1|TRBV29-1
CSVPGRGLSEAFF
TGCAGCGTCCCGGGGAGGGGTCTCTCTGAAGCTTTCTTT
>TRBD1|NA|TRBJ2-3|TRBV6-5
CASRTGGKGADTQYF
TGTGCCAGCAGAACAGGGGGCAAAGGGGCAGATACGCAGTATTTT
>TRBD1|few|TRBJ1-1|TRBV6-5
CASSYLARGANTEAFF
TGTGCCAGCAGTTACTTGGCCAGGGGGGCGAACACTGAAGCTTTCTTT
>NA|NA|TRBJ2-7|TRBV6-1
CASSLQGKGSYEQYF
TGTGCCAGCAGTTTACAGGGTAAGGGTTCCTACGAGCAGTACTTC
>NA|NA|TRBJ2-2|TRBV7-6
CASSLSTGELFF
TGTGCCAGCAGCTTGTCAACCGGGGAGCTGTTTTTT
>NA|NA|TRBJ1-2|TRBV7-9
CASSLAPRGYTF
TGTGCCAGCAGCTTAGCCCCCCGTGGCTACACCTTC
>NA|once|TRBJ2-7|TRBV18
CASSPNTGFEQYF
TGTGCCAGCTCACCAAACACAGGGTTCGAGCAGTACTTC
>NA|NA|TRBJ2-3|TRBV7-8
CASSLKLDTQYF
TGTGCCAGCAGCTTAAAGCTAGATACGCAGTATTTT
>NA|NA|TRBJ2-3|TRBV4-2
CASSQDKGGASTDTQYF
TGTGCCAGCAGCCAAGATAAAGGCGGGGCTAGCACAGATACGCAGTATTTT
>TRBD2|once|TRBJ2-5|TRBV28
CASREGGRPETQYF
TGTGCCAGCAGGGAGGGAGGGCGCCCAGAGACCCAGTACTTC
>NA|NA|TRBJ1-1|TRBV7-2
CASSLQVLNTEAFF
TGTGCCAGCAGCTTACAGGTCCTGAACACTGAAGCTTTCTTT
>NA|NA|TRBJ2-5|TRBV5-6
CASSLRERETQYF
TGTGCCAGCAGCTTGCGGGAACGAGAGACCCAGTACTTC
>TRBD1|NA|TRBJ2-1|TRBV25-1
CASSGPGGNEQFF
TGTGCCAGCAGTGGCCCAGGGGGCAATGAGCAGTTCTTC
>NA|NA|TRBJ2-1|TRBV27
CATLREGGYNEQFF
TGTGCCACATTGCGAGAAGGGGGCTACAATGAGCAGTTCTTC
>NA|NA|TRBJ1-1|TRBV20-1
CSARVGTEAFF
TGCAGTGCTAGAGTTGGGACAGAAGCTTTCTTT
>NA|few|TRBJ1-1|TRBV6-5
CASSYSTGDTEAFF
TGTGCCAGCAGTTACTCGACAGGAGACACTGAAGCTTTCTTT
>TRBD1|NA|TRBJ1-5|TRBV30
CAWNYVGQGEGQPQHF
TGTGCCTGGAACTACGTGGGACAGGGAGAGGGTCAGCCCCAGCATTTT
>NA|few|TRBJ1-2|TRBV5-4
CASSLVADYGYTF
TGTGCCAGCAGCTTGGTTGCGGACTATGGCTACACCTTC